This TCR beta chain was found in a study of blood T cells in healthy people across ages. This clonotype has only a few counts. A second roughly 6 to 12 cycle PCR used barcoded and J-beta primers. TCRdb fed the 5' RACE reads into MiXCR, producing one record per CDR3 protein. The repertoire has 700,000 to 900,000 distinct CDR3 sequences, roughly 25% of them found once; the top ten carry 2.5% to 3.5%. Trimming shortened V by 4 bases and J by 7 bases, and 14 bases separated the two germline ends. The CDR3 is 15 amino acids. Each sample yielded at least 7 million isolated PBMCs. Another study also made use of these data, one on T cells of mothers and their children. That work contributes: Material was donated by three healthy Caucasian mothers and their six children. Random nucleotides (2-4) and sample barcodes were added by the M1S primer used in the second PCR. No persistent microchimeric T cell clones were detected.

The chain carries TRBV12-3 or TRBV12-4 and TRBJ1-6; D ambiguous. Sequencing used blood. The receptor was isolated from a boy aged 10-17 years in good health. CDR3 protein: CASSSQRASNSPLHF. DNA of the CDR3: TGTGCCAGCAGTTCACAACGCGCCTCAAATTCACCCCTCCACTTT.